This TCR beta chain was captured by sequencing in a study of T cells in Graves' hyperthyroidism and ophthalmopathy. Authors of the study amplified TCR beta CDR3 regions from RNA transcripts. First-round RT-PCR with HTBI primers amplified the TCR CDR3 region. TCRdb reprocessed the multiplex PCR reads via MiXCR and lists one record per CDR3 protein. This repertoire shows hundreds of thousands of distinct CDR3 sequences, about 43% found once; its top ten account for just over 8%. The germline gives CDR1 MGHDK, CDR2 SYGVNS. Trimming took off 4 bases at V and 9 bases at J, with 12 bases between the two ends. The CDR3 extends over 12 amino acids. This clonotype was recorded only once.

The clonotype comes from a woman between 18 and 29 years old with Graves' hyperthyroidism. Sample: peripheral blood or thyroid tissue (not recorded which). This chain uses TRBV25-1 with TRBJ2-5; D gene ambiguous. This CDR3 reads CASSGLLAAQYF. CDR3 bases: TGTGCCAGCAGTGGTCTACTGGCGGCCCAGTACTTC.